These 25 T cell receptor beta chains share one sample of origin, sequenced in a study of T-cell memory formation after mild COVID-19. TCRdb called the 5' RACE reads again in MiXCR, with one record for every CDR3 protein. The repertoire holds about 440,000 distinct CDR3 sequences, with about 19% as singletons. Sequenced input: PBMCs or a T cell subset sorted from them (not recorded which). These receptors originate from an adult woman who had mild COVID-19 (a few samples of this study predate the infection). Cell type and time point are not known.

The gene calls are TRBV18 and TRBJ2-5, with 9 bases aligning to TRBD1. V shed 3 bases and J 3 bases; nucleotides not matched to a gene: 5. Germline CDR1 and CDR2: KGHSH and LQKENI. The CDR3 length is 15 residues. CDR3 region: CASSPLRTGEETQYF. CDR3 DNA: TGTGCCAGCTCACCGCTCCGGACAGGGGAAGAGACCCAGTACTTC.

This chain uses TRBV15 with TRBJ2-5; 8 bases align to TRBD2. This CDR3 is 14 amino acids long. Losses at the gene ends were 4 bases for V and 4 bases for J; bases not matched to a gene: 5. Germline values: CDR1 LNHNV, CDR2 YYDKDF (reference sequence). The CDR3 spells CATSIAGGRETQYF. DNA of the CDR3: TGTGCCACCAGCATCGCGGGGGGTAGAGAGACCCAGTACTTC.

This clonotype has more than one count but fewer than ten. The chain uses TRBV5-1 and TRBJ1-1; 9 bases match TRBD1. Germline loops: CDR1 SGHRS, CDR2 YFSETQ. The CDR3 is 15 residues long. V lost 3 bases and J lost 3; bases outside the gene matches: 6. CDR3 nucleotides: TGCGCCAGCAGCTCGGGACAGGGTGTTGACACTGAAGCTTTCTTT. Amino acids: CASSSGQGVDTEAFF. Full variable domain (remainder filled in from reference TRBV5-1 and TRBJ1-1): KAGVTQTPRYLIKTRGQQVTLSCSPISGHRSVSWYQQTPGQGLQFLFEYFSETQRNKGNFPGRFSGRQFSNSRSEMNVSTLELGDSALYLCASSSGQGVDTEAFFGQGTRLTVV.

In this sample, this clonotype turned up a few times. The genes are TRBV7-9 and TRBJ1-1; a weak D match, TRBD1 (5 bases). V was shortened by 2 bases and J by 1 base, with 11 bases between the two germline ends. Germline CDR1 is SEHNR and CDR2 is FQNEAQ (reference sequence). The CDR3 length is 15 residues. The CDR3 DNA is TGTGCCAGCAGCTTATTATTTGGGGGGAACACTGAAGCTTTCTTT. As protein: CASSLLFGGNTEAFF.

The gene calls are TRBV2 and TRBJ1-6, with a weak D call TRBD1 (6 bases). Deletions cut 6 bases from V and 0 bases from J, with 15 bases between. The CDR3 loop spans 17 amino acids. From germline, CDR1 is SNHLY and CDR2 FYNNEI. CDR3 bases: TGTGCCAGCAGACCCTCCTTACAGGGCTCCTATAATTCACCCCTCCACTTT. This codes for CASRPSLQGSYNSPLHF. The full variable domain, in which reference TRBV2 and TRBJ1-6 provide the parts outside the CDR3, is EPEVTQTPSHQVTQMGQEVILRCVPISNHLYFYWYRQILGQKVEFLVSFYNNEISEKSEIFDDQFSVERPDGSNFTLKIRSTKLEDSAMYFCASRPSLQGSYNSPLHFGNGTRLTVT.

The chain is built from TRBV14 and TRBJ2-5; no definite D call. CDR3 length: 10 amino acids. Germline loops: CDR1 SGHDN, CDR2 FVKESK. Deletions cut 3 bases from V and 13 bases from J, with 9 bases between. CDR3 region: CASSHRRLYF. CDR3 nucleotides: TGTGCCAGCAGCCACCGCCGCCTGTACTTC.

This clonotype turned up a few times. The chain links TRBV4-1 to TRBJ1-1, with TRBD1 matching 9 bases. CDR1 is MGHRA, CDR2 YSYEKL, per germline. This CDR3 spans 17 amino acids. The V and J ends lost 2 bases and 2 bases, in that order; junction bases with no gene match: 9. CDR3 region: CASSQYSHRGRNTEAFF. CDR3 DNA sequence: TGCGCCAGCAGCCAATACTCTCACAGGGGGCGCAACACTGAAGCTTTCTTT.

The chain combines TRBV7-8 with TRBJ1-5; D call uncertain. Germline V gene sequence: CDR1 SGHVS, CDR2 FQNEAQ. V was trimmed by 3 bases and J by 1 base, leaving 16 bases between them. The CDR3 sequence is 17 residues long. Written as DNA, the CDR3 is TGTGCCAGCAGCTTCCAGCGGATTATTGGAAGCAATCAGCCCCAGCATTTT. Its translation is CASSFQRIIGSNQPQHF.

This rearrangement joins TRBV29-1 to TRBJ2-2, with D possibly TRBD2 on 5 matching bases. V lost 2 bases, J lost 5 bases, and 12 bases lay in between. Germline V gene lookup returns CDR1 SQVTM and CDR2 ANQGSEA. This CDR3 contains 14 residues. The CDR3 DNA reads TGCAGCGTTGAATTTAGCGAAGGGACCGGGGAGCTGTTTTTT. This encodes CSVEFSEGTGELFF.

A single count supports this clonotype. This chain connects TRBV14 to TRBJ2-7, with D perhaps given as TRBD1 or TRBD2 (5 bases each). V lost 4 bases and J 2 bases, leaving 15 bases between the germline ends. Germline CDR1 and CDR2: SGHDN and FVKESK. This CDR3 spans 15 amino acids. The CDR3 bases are TGTGCCAGCAGCCCTCTTGAGGGGTCGACCTACGAGCAGTACTTC. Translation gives CASSPLEGSTYEQYF.

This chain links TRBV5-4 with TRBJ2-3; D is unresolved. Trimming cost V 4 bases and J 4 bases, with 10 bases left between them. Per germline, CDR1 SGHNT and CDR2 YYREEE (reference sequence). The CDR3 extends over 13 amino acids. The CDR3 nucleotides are TGTGCCAGCAGCCCCGTCCCCCCAGATACGCAGTATTTT. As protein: CASSPVPPDTQYF.

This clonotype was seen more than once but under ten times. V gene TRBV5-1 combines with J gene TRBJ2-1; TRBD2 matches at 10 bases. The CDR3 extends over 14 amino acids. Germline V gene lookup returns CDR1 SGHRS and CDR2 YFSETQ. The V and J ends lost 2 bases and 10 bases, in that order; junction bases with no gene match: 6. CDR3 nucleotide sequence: TGCGCCAGCAGCTTCACTAGCGGGGCATGGGAGCAGTTCTTC. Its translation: CASSFTSGAWEQFF.

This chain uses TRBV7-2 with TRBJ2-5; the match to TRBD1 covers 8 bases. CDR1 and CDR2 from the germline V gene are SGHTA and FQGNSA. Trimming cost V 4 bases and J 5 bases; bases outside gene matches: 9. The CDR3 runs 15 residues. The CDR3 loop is CASSSRTGLGETQYF. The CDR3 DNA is TGTGCCAGCAGCTCGAGGACAGGGCTAGGGGAGACCCAGTACTTC.

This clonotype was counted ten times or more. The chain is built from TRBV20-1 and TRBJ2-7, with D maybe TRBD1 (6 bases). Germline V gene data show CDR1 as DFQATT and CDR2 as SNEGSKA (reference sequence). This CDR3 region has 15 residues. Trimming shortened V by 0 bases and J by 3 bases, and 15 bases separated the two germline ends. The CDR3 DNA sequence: TGCAGTGCTAGAGATTTGGGGGCCAGGGGCTACGAGCAGTACTTC. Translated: CSARDLGARGYEQYF.

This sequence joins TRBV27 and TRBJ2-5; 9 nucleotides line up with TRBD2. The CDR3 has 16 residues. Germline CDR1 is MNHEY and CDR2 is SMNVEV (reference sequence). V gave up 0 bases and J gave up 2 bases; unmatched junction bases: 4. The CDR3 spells CASSLSGLAGQETQYF. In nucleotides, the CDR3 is TGTGCCAGCAGTTTATCGGGGCTAGCGGGGCAAGAGACCCAGTACTTC.

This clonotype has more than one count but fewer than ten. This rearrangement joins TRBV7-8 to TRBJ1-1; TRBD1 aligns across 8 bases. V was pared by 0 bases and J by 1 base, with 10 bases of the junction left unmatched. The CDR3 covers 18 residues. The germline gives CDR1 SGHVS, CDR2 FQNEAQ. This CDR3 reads CASSLARGRGRENTEAFF. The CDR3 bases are TGTGCCAGCAGCTTAGCGAGGGGCAGGGGGCGCGAGAACACTGAAGCTTTCTTT.

In DNA form, the CDR3 reads TGTGCCAGCAGCTTAGGGTTCAGGGCAAGACTCTTTTCATCACCCGCTAACTATGGCTACACCTTC. Protein sequence: CASSLGFRARLFSSPANYGYTF. V is TRBV7-2 and J is TRBJ1-2, with D possibly matching TRBD1 (5 bases). The V and J ends lost 1 base and 0 bases respectively, with 30 bases between them. CDR3 size: 22 residues. Germline loops: CDR1 SGHTA, CDR2 FQGNSA.

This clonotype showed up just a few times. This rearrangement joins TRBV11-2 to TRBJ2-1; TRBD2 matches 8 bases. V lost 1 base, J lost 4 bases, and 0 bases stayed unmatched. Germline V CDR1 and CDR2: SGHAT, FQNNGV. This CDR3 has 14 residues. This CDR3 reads CASSLVAGYNEQFF. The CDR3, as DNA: TGTGCCAGCAGCTTAGTAGCGGGGTACAATGAGCAGTTCTTC.

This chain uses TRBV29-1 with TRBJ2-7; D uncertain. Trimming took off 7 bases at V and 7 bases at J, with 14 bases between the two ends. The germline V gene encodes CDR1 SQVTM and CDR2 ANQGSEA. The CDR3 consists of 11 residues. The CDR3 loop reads CSALRSAEQYF. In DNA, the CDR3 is TGCAGCGCCCTCCGTTCCGCTGAGCAGTACTTC.

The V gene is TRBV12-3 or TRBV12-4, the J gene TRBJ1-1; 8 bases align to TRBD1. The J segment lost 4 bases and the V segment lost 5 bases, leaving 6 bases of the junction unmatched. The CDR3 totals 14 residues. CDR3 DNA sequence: TGTGCCAGCAGTCCCCGGACAGGGAGCACTGAAGCTTTCTTT. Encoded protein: CASSPRTGSTEAFF.

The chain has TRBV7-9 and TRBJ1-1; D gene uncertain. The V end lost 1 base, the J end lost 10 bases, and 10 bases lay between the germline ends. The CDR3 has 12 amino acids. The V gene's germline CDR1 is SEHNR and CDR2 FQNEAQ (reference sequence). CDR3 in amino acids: CASSLESGGAFF. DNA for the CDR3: TGTGCCAGCAGCTTAGAATCGGGTGGAGCTTTCTTT.

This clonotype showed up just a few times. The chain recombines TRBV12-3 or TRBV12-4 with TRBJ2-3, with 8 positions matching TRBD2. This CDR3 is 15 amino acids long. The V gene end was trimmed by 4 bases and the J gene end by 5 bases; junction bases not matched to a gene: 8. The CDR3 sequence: CASSYVLAEGDTQYF. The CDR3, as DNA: TGTGCCAGCAGTTACGTACTAGCGGAGGGAGATACGCAGTATTTT.

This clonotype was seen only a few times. For the CDR3, the DNA is TGTGCCAGCAGCTTAGAAGAAATTATGACCCAGTACTTC. It translates to CASSLEEIMTQYF. The chain has TRBV7-2 and TRBJ2-5; D unresolved. The V end lost 1 base, the J end lost 7 bases, and 10 bases lay between the germline ends. Germline loops: CDR1 SGHTA, CDR2 FQGNSA. This CDR3 is 13 amino acids long.

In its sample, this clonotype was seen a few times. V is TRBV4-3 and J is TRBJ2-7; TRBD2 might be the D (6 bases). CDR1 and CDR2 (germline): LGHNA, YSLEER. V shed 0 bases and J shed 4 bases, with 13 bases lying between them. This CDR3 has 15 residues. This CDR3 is CASSQDRGASYEQYF. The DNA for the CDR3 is TGCGCCAGCAGCCAAGATCGCGGGGCGTCGTACGAGCAGTACTTC.

CDR3 nucleotide sequence: TGTGCCATCAGTGGGTCTGTGACCTACTCTGGAAACACCATATATTTT. It yields the protein CAISGSVTYSGNTIYF. V gene TRBV10-3 combines with J gene TRBJ1-3; no clear D gene. This CDR3 has 16 residues. Germline CDR1 and CDR2: ENHRY and SYGVKD. The germline V and J ends were trimmed by 4 bases and 0 bases, with 13 bases remaining between them.